Below are 28 T cell receptor beta chains sequenced from a single sample in a study of blood T cell repertoires in COVID-19. TCRdb keeps only in-frame clones here, not all; method: immunoSEQ multiplex PCR. The table has about 200,000 clones, 70% to 90% seen once. The sample was peripheral blood. Receptors were obtained from a man in his fifties with COVID-19, enrolled during active disease.

In regard to this clone: Additional DNA sequences in this sample encode the identical CDR3. This chain uses TRBV30 with TRBJ1-6; the D gene is possibly TRBD1 (6 bases). This CDR3 contains 12 residues. V was clipped by 4 bases and J by 7 bases, with 8 bases between them. The germline gives CDR1 GTSNPN, CDR2 SVGIG (reference sequence). CDR3 in DNA: TGTGCCTGGACCGGACAGAATTCACCCCTCCACTTT. Translation gives CAWTGQNSPLHF.

About this clone: Other DNA sequences within the sample encode an identical CDR3. The V gene is TRBV5-1, the J gene TRBJ2-1, with 11 bases identical to TRBD2. The CDR3 loop spans 15 amino acids. Unmatched junction bases numbered 4, after V lost 2 bases and J lost 6 bases. Germline V gene lookup returns CDR1 SGHRS and CDR2 YFSETQ. The CDR3 nucleotides read TGCGCCAGCAGCTTCGGCCTAGCGGGAGGCAATGAGCAGTTCTTC. Translated: CASSFGLAGGNEQFF.

This clone was detected only once. The rearrangement joins TRBV30 to TRBJ2-1, with 11 positions matching TRBD2. In germline, CDR1 is GTSNPN, CDR2 SVGIG (reference sequence). The trim removed 6 bases at V and 6 bases at J, leaving 4 bases unmatched. The CDR3 covers 13 residues. This chain's CDR3 is CACPGLAANEQFF. CDR3 sequence (DNA): TGTGCCTGCCCGGGACTAGCGGCCAATGAGCAGTTCTTC.

This clone was seen just once. The chain uses TRBV19 and TRBJ2-6; weak D call: TRBD1 (6 bases). Germline-derived CDR1 and CDR2 are LNHDA and SQIVND (reference sequence). There are 16 residues in the CDR3. The V gene lost 10 bases and the J gene lost 0 bases, with 16 bases spanning the gap. CDR3 protein: CATDWTQGSGANVLTF. For the CDR3, the DNA is TGTGCCACGGACTGGACACAGGGCTCTGGGGCCAACGTCCTGACTTTC.

This clone appeared once. The chain combines TRBV5-1 with TRBJ2-5, with 11 bases fitting TRBD2. Germline lookup yields CDR1 SGHRS and CDR2 YFSETQ. The CDR3 totals 17 residues. V was clipped by 0 bases and J by 2 bases; unmatched bases: 6. The CDR3 sequence is CASSLALTSGDQETQYF. CDR3 bases: TGCGCCAGCAGCTTGGCGCTGACTAGCGGGGATCAAGAGACCCAGTACTTC.

The chain has TRBV2 and TRBJ2-1; 9 bases line up with TRBD1. V lost 3 bases, J lost 4 bases, and 4 bases stayed unmatched. There are 15 residues in the CDR3. Germline V gene sequence: CDR1 SNHLY, CDR2 FYNNEI. CDR3 DNA: TGTGCCAGCAGTGAGTGGACAGGGGCTTACAATGAGCAGTTCTTC. Amino acids: CASSEWTGAYNEQFF.

The chain combines TRBV12-3 or TRBV12-4 with TRBJ1-1; D is undetermined. Trimming shortened V by 11 bases and J by 6 bases, and 13 bases separated the two germline ends. The CDR3 spans 11 residues. The CDR3 loop reads CAVQRRAEAFF. CDR3 coding DNA: TGTGCCGTACAAAGGAGGGCTGAAGCTTTCTTT.

The CDR3 bases are TGTGCCAGCAGTGAAGAGGGGACTAGCACAGATACGCAGTATTTT. Encoded protein: CASSEEGTSTDTQYF. This chain uses TRBV2 with TRBJ2-3; maybe TRBD2 (6 bases). In germline, CDR1 is SNHLY, CDR2 FYNNEI. V was shortened by 1 base and J by 0 bases, with 8 bases between the two germline ends. This CDR3 is built from 15 residues. The full variable domain, completed using reference TRBV2 and TRBJ2-3, is EPEVTQTPSHQVTQMGQEVILRCVPISNHLYFYWYRQILGQKVEFLVSFYNNEISEKSEIFDDQFSVERPDGSNFTLKIRSTKLEDSAMYFCASSEEGTSTDTQYFGPGTRLTVL.

This clone was seen a handful of times. This chain uses TRBV5-1 with TRBJ1-6; D is uncertain. The CDR3 has 15 residues. Germline CDR1 reads SGHRS; CDR2 reads YFSETQ. The V end lost 4 bases, the J end lost 8 bases, and 16 bases lay between the germline ends. CDR3 in DNA: TGCGCCAGCAGCCCGGAGTCTGGGTGGTATTCACCCCTCCACTTT. Amino acid sequence: CASSPESGWYSPLHF.

This clone showed up just once. J is TRBJ1-1 and V is TRBV2, with no clear D. V was pared by 6 bases and J by 0 bases, with 2 bases between. Per the germline V gene, CDR1 is SNHLY and CDR2 is FYNNEI. The CDR3 length is 11 residues. CDR3 protein: CASSMNTEAFF. The CDR3 DNA is TGTGCCAGCAGCATGAACACTGAAGCTTTCTTT.

CDR3 loop: CASSSSSTDTQYF. DNA of the CDR3: TGTGCCAGCAGCTCTTCTAGCACAGATACGCAGTATTTT. V usage is TRBV7-3 and J usage is TRBJ2-3; D uncertain. CDR1 is SGHTA and CDR2 is FQGTGA in the germline V gene. This CDR3 has 13 residues. V shed 4 bases and J shed 0 bases, with 5 bases lying between them.

This chain links TRBV6-5 with TRBJ2-7, with 8 bases matching TRBD1. V was clipped by 0 bases and J by 7 bases; unmatched bases: 8. Germline CDR1 MNHEY, CDR2 SVGAGI. This CDR3 is built from 15 residues. The CDR3 loop reads CASSYSSQTGVEQYF. CDR3 sequence (DNA): TGTGCCAGCAGTTACTCGAGTCAGACAGGGGTTGAGCAGTACTTC.

V gene TRBV9 combines with J gene TRBJ1-2; 8 nucleotides agree with TRBD1. The CDR3 is 14 residues long. Germline lookup yields CDR1 SGDLS and CDR2 YYNGEE. V was clipped by 2 bases and J by 5 bases; unmatched bases: 5. CDR3 DNA sequence: TGTGCCAGCAGCGTGCTACAGGGGGAATATGGCTACACCTTC. Its protein product is CASSVLQGEYGYTF.

In DNA form, the CDR3 reads TGCGCCAGCAGCCAAGAAAAGGCGCCAGGGCGGTCGGGTACGCAGTATTTT. The encoded protein is CASSQEKAPGRSGTQYF. The genes are TRBV4-3 and TRBJ2-3; D possibly corresponds to TRBD1 (5 bases). This CDR3 has 17 residues. Looked up from germline, CDR1 is LGHNA and CDR2 is YSLEER. The V and J ends lost 0 bases and 8 bases respectively, with 21 bases between them.

The chain recombines TRBV7-8 with TRBJ2-7, with TRBD2 matching 7 bases. V shed 3 bases and J 3 bases; nucleotides not matched to a gene: 2. Looked up from germline, CDR1 is SGHVS and CDR2 is FQNEAQ. The CDR3 sequence is 13 residues long. The CDR3 region has the DNA TGTGCCAGCAGCTTTGGGGGGGACTACGAGCAGTACTTC. Its protein is CASSFGGDYEQYF.

V and J are TRBV27 and TRBJ1-4, with 7 positions matching TRBD1. This CDR3 is built from 16 residues. V dropped 4 bases and J dropped 5; count of bases not matched to a gene: 10. Per germline, CDR1 MNHEY and CDR2 SMNVEV (reference sequence). This CDR3 is CASSSRGQGVNEKLFF. CDR3 bases: TGTGCCAGCAGTTCCAGAGGTCAGGGGGTGAATGAAAAACTGTTTTTT. Combining the CDR3 with reference TRBV27 and TRBJ1-4 gives the whole variable domain EAQVTQNPRYLITVTGKKLTVTCSQNMNHEYMSWYRQDPGLGLRQIYYSMNVEVTDKGDVPEGYKVSRKEKRNFPLILESPSPNQTSLYFCASSSRGQGVNEKLFFGSGTQLSVL.

J is TRBJ1-2 and V is TRBV7-9, with 9 nucleotides matching TRBD1. The V gene end was trimmed by 5 bases and the J gene end by 7 bases; junction bases not matched to a gene: 11. The CDR3 runs 15 residues. Germline CDR1 reads SEHNR; CDR2 reads FQNEAQ (reference sequence). CDR3 bases: TGTGCCAGCAGCGGCCGGGACAGGGAAACCTCTGGCTACACCTTC. Its protein is CASSGRDRETSGYTF.

This clone was observed once. The chain is built from TRBV5-1 and TRBJ2-1, with 10 positions matching TRBD2. The germline V gene encodes CDR1 SGHRS and CDR2 YFSETQ. Trimming took 6 bases from V and 6 from J; bases not matched to a gene: 6. This CDR3 region has 14 residues. This CDR3 reads CASNLAGEGNEQFF. As DNA, the CDR3 is TGCGCCAGCAACCTAGCGGGAGAAGGCAATGAGCAGTTCTTC.

This clone was detected only once. V gene TRBV11-2 combines with J gene TRBJ1-1, with a tentative D call TRBD1 (5 bases). Germline V lookup: CDR1 SGHAT, CDR2 FQNNGV. The V end lost 4 bases, the J end lost 8 bases, and 11 bases lay between the germline ends. This CDR3 is 12 amino acids long. CDR3 loop: CASSWGGREAFF. The CDR3 DNA is TGTGCCAGCAGCTGGGGCGGGAGGGAAGCTTTCTTT.

The rearrangement uses TRBV7-9 and TRBJ2-1; 14 nucleotides line up with TRBD2. The germline V gene encodes CDR1 SEHNR and CDR2 FQNEAQ (reference sequence). This CDR3 has 17 residues. V shed 5 bases, J shed 10 bases, and the junction held 13 bases outside the gene matches. Here the CDR3 reads CASSTLGTSGGTIEQFF. The CDR3 region has the DNA TGTGCCAGCAGCACCCTCGGGACTAGCGGGGGAACAATCGAGCAGTTCTTC.

The chain employs TRBV10-3 and TRBJ2-7; 8 bases are shared with TRBD1. The germline gives CDR1 ENHRY, CDR2 SYGVKD. V trimming: 8 bases; J trimming: 2 bases; junction bases outside the gene matches: 2. This CDR3 has 12 residues. The CDR3 reads CAIRDRTYEQYF. CDR3 DNA sequence: TGTGCCATCCGGGACAGGACCTACGAGCAGTACTTC.

The CDR3 loop reads CASSLYRGFSGNTIYF. CDR3 DNA: TGCGCCAGCAGCTTGTACAGGGGATTCTCTGGAAACACCATATATTTT. The chain carries TRBV5-1 and TRBJ1-3, with 7 bases lining up with TRBD1. CDR3 length: 16 amino acids. Losses at the gene ends were 1 base for V and 0 bases for J; bases not matched to a gene: 4. Germline V gives CDR1 SGHRS, CDR2 YFSETQ.

V usage is TRBV2 and J usage is TRBJ1-4; the D gene is possibly TRBD1 (5 bases). CDR3 length equals 13 residues. V shed 4 bases and J shed 5 bases, with 8 bases lying between them. CDR1 and CDR2 (germline): SNHLY, FYNNEI. CDR3 DNA: TGTGCCAGCAGTGCCCAGGGAAATGAAAAACTGTTTTTT. It specifies CASSAQGNEKLFF.

The chain links TRBV30 to TRBJ2-3; a weak D match, TRBD2 (7 bases). The CDR3 loop spans 16 amino acids. The germline V and J ends were trimmed by 0 bases and 1 base, with 14 bases remaining between them. Germline lookup yields CDR1 GTSNPN and CDR2 SVGIG (reference sequence). This CDR3 reads CAWSVRGGGGTDTQYF. The CDR3 DNA is TGTGCCTGGAGTGTACGGGGAGGGGGGGGCACAGATACGCAGTATTTT.

The genes are TRBV19 and TRBJ2-3; 7 positions agree with TRBD1. Germline V lookup: CDR1 LNHDA, CDR2 SQIVND (reference sequence). The CDR3 is made up of 15 amino acids. V shed 5 bases and J 2 bases; nucleotides not matched to a gene: 7. The DNA for the CDR3 is TGTGCCAGTAGTCTCAGACAGGGAGACACAGATACGCAGTATTTT. This sequence encodes CASSLRQGDTDTQYF.

The rearrangement links TRBV7-2 to TRBJ2-3, with TRBD2 matching over 7 bases. With 5 bases clipped from V and 0 bases from J, the junction kept 11 bases outside the gene matches. The germline V gene has CDR1 SGHTA and CDR2 FQGNSA. This CDR3 is built from 17 residues. CDR3 sequence reads: CASSPNRAGISTDTQYF. As DNA, the CDR3 is TGTGCCAGCAGCCCTAATCGAGCGGGAATAAGCACAGATACGCAGTATTTT.

The chain joins TRBV24-1 to TRBJ2-3; D is uncertain. The CDR3 contains 13 residues. Trimming shortened V by 5 bases and J by 3 bases, and 8 bases separated the two germline ends. Germline loops: CDR1 KGHDR, CDR2 SFDVKD. CDR3 in DNA: TGTGCCACCAGTGCCCCCCCAACAGATACGCAGTATTTT. Encoded protein: CATSAPPTDTQYF.

The V and J genes are TRBV19 and TRBJ1-1, with TRBD1 identical over 11 bases. The CDR3 totals 15 residues. Trimming removed 6 bases from V and 0 bases from J; junction bases left unmatched: 3. Germline V gene sequence: CDR1 LNHDA, CDR2 SQIVND (reference sequence). The CDR3 DNA is TGTGCCAGTAGGGGACAGGGGGTCTTGAACACTGAAGCTTTCTTT. Its translation: CASRGQGVLNTEAFF. The full variable domain, completed using reference TRBV19 and TRBJ1-1, is DGGITQSPKYLFRKEGQNVTLSCEQNLNHDAMYWYRQDPGQGLRLIYYSQIVNDFQKGDIAEGYSVSREKKESFPLTVTSAQKNPTAFYLCASRGQGVLNTEAFFGQGTRLTVV.